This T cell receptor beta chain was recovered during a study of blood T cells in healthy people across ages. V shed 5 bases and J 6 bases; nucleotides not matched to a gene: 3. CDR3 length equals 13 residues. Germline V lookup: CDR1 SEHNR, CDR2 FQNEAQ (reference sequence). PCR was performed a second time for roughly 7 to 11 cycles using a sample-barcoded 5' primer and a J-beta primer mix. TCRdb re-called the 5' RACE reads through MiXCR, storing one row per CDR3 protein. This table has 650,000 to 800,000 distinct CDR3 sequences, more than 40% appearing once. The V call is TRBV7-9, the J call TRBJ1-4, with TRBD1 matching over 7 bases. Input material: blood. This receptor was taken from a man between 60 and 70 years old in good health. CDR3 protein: CASSDREYEKLFF. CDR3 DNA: TGTGCCAGCAGCGACAGGGAATATGAAAAACTGTTTTTT.